The clone carrying this T cell receptor (beta chain) appeared a few times. Libraries were prepared by immunoSEQ multiplex PCR; TCRdb keeps only in-frame clonotypes and omits some of them. Of 2,600 or so clones in the sample, 35% to 55% were seen once. V shed 1 base, J shed 3 bases, and the junction held 14 bases outside the gene matches. Germline CDR1 reads MGHRA; CDR2 reads YSYEKL. CDR3 size: 18 residues. This specimen belongs to a study of T cells in localized non-small cell lung cancer. The origin of this receptor is a woman between 35 and 75 years old with stage II squamous cell lung carcinoma. The sequencing here drew on lung tumor tissue, taken before any cancer treatment. This chain links TRBV4-1 with TRBJ1-1; 7 bases map to TRBD1. The CDR3 protein is CASSQAGGGGYGDTEAFF. CDR3 coding DNA: TGCGCCAGCAGCCAAGCGGGAGGGGGCGGGTATGGCGACACTGAAGCTTTCTTT.